The rows below give T cell receptor beta chains drawn from one sample of a study of T-cell memory formation after mild COVID-19. TCRdb reprocessed the 5' RACE reads via MiXCR and lists one record per CDR3 protein. The table includes 450,000 to 650,000 distinct CDR3 sequences, roughly 22% detected once. What was sequenced was PBMCs or a T cell subset sorted from them (not recorded which). These receptors were collected from an adult woman who had mild COVID-19 (a few samples of this study predate the infection). Cell type and time point are not known. Each CDR3 is given with its conserved first and last residue. The D gene is left open where the match is weak. Not every row has a clone size; where given, it reads once, few, many or a size class.

v_call	d_call	j_call	clone_size	cdr3_aa	cdr3_nt
TRBV5-6	TRBD2	TRBJ2-1	-	CASSFRTSGVSSYNEQFF	TGTGCCAGCAGCTTCAGGACTAGCGGGGTCAGCTCCTACAATGAGCAGTTCTTC
TRBV6-5	-	TRBJ1-5	few	CASSRGGSNQPQHF	TGTGCCAGCAGTAGAGGGGGAAGCAATCAGCCCCAGCATTTT
TRBV7-8	TRBD2	TRBJ2-3	few	CASSLRGRGGSSTDTQYF	TGTGCCAGCAGCTTAAGGGGTCGAGGCGGGAGCAGCACAGATACGCAGTATTTT
TRBV5-5	TRBD2	TRBJ2-1	-	CASSLDRGTSGTQFF	TGTGCCAGCAGCTTGGATCGGGGTACTAGCGGAACGCAGTTCTTC
TRBV24-1	TRBD2	TRBJ2-1	-	CATSVSGTRAYNEQFF	TGTGCCACCAGTGTCTCCGGGACTAGAGCGTACAATGAGCAGTTCTTC
TRBV5-8	-	TRBJ2-7	-	CASSPTGSGSYEQYF	TGTGCCAGCAGCCCAACAGGGTCTGGATCCTACGAGCAGTACTTC
TRBV15	TRBD2	TRBJ2-6	-	CATSRGMGTSGSGANVLTF	TGTGCCACCAGCAGAGGAATGGGGACTAGCGGCTCTGGGGCCAACGTCCTGACTTTC
TRBV19	-	TRBJ2-7	-	CASRFGLLDEQYF	TGTGCCAGTAGATTCGGGTTATTAGACGAGCAGTACTTC
TRBV14	-	TRBJ2-7	-	CASSELGHYEQYF	TGTGCCAGCAGCGAGTTGGGCCACTACGAGCAGTACTTC
TRBV7-9	-	TRBJ2-5	few	CASSPDYRKETQYF	TGTGCCAGCAGCCCGGACTACCGGAAAGAGACCCAGTACTTC
TRBV11-2	TRBD2	TRBJ2-5	few	CASSLGSGRAWETQYF	TGTGCCAGCAGCTTAGGTAGCGGGAGGGCCTGGGAGACCCAGTACTTC
TRBV12-3/TRBV12-4	-	TRBJ2-2	few	CASSWQAPNTGELFF	TGTGCCAGCAGTTGGCAGGCCCCGAACACCGGGGAGCTGTTTTTT
TRBV6-5	TRBD2	TRBJ2-2	-	CASSYTAGLLALTGELFF	TGTGCCAGCAGCTATACCGCGGGACTACTAGCGCTCACCGGGGAGCTGTTTTTT
TRBV12-3/TRBV12-4	-	TRBJ1-2	once	CASSPGHPRAYGYTF	TGTGCCAGCAGTCCGGGACACCCGAGGGCATATGGCTACACCTTC
TRBV18	TRBD1	TRBJ2-1	-	CASSPRQGEHNEQFF	TGTGCCAGCTCACCAAGACAGGGGGAGCACAATGAGCAGTTCTTC
TRBV10-2	-	TRBJ2-1	-	CASSEIAPIVNEQFF	TGCGCCAGCAGTGAGATCGCACCCATCGTAAATGAGCAGTTCTTC
TRBV2	-	TRBJ2-7	few	CASSARTPYEQYF	TGTGCCAGCAGTGCTCGGACCCCCTACGAGCAGTACTTC
TRBV12-3/TRBV12-4	-	TRBJ2-4	-	CASSLVGGNIQYF	TGTGCCAGCAGTTTAGTAGGTGGGAACATTCAGTACTTC
TRBV5-1	TRBD2	TRBJ2-7	few	CASSPSPSGGDEQYF	TGCGCCAGCAGCCCATCTCCGAGCGGGGGGGACGAGCAGTACTTC
TRBV11-2	TRBD1	TRBJ2-5	-	CASSGRTGGWKETQYF	TGTGCCAGCAGCGGACGGACAGGGGGTTGGAAGGAGACCCAGTACTTC
TRBV20-1	TRBD2	TRBJ2-1	-	CSAGLAGGLLEQFF	TGCAGTGCTGGACTAGCGGGAGGGCTCCTTGAGCAGTTCTTC
TRBV24-1	-	TRBJ1-5	-	CATSFGETQPQHF	TGTGCCACCAGTTTCGGGGAAACTCAGCCCCAGCATTTT
TRBV7-9	-	TRBJ2-1	many	CASASTAPSYNEQFF	TGTGCCAGCGCCTCCACGGCCCCTTCCTACAATGAGCAGTTCTTC
TRBV7-9	-	TRBJ2-7	-	CASSLVSHDEQYF	TGTGCCAGCAGCTTAGTTTCCCACGACGAGCAGTACTTC
TRBV6-2/TRBV6-3	-	TRBJ2-2	-	CASSYPAGELFF	TGTGCCAGCAGTTACCCTGCCGGGGAGCTGTTTTTT
TRBV7-2	-	TRBJ1-6	-	CASSFTQTPLSPLHF	TGTGCCAGCAGCTTTACCCAGACACCTCTTTCACCCCTCCACTTT
TRBV5-6	-	TRBJ2-5	few	CASSSRLTPRQSQETQYF	TGTGCCAGCAGCTCCAGGCTTACCCCGCGACAGAGCCAAGAGACCCAGTACTTC
TRBV27	TRBD2	TRBJ2-1	few	CASSLFGLAGGLEQFF	TGTGCCAGCAGTTTATTCGGGCTAGCGGGGGGGCTTGAGCAGTTCTTC
TRBV6-6	-	TRBJ2-5	few	CASSIGGRETQYF	TGTGCCAGCAGTATCGGGGGGCGAGAGACCCAGTACTTC
TRBV29-1	-	TRBJ1-1	-	CSVEGATEAFF	TGCAGCGTTGAGGGGGCCACTGAAGCTTTCTTT
TRBV20-1	-	TRBJ1-2	-	CSARAFSGYTF	TGCAGTGCTAGAGCCTTCTCCGGCTACACCTTC
TRBV5-1	-	TRBJ2-3	many	CASSSTGLAAHSPDTQYF	TGCGCCAGCAGCTCCACGGGGCTGGCAGCCCACAGCCCAGATACGCAGTATTTT
TRBV24-1	-	TRBJ1-1	few	CATSDGAEEDTEAFF	TGTGCCACCAGTGATGGGGCAGAAGAGGACACTGAAGCTTTCTTT
TRBV20-1	TRBD1	TRBJ1-5	few	CSATRQGGVNQPQHF	TGCAGTGCTACTCGACAGGGGGGCGTCAATCAGCCCCAGCATTTT
TRBV18	-	TRBJ1-1	few	CASSPRGVTEAFF	TGTGCCAGCTCACCACGGGGGGTCACTGAAGCTTTCTTT
TRBV19	-	TRBJ2-2	-	CASSTSWGAGELFF	TGTGCCAGTAGTACCTCGTGGGGGGCCGGGGAGCTGTTTTTT
TRBV29-1	TRBD2	TRBJ2-4	-	CSVSGSNIQYF	TGCAGCGTGAGCGGGAGTAACATTCAGTACTTC
TRBV4-1	-	TRBJ2-7	-	CASSQPHGVVSYEQYF	TGCGCCAGCAGCCAGCCCCACGGGGTAGTTTCCTACGAGCAGTACTTC
TRBV6-2/TRBV6-3	-	TRBJ1-2	few	CASTYPTGPRYGYTF	TGTGCCAGCACTTATCCAACAGGACCGCGCTATGGCTACACCTTC
TRBV5-4	TRBD2	TRBJ2-2	few	CASSLALGLAGTGELFF	TGTGCCAGCAGCTTGGCCTTAGGACTAGCGGGCACCGGGGAGCTGTTTTTT